A selection of T cell receptor beta chains follows, all from one sample in a study of T cells in Graves' hyperthyroidism and ophthalmopathy. TCRdb reanalysed the multiplex PCR reads using MiXCR and keeps one entry per CDR3 protein. The sample lists hundreds of thousands of distinct CDR3 sequences, less than 20% seen once, with around a quarter in the top ten. Sequencing was done on a sample of blood. The receptors come from a woman under 30 with Graves' hyperthyroidism that later progressed to Graves' ophthalmopathy. Both conserved end residues are part of each CDR3. The D gene is left open where the match is weak. Clone size, where shown, is once, few, many, or a class for clones that have expanded.

V gene	D gene	J gene	clone size	CDR3 DNA	CDR3 protein
TRBV6-1	TRBD1	TRBJ2-1	few	TGTGCCAGCAGTCGCGGGACAGGGGGAACCTCCTACAATGAGCAGTTCTTC	CASSRGTGGTSYNEQFF
TRBV29-1	-	TRBJ1-2	-	TGCAGCGTCGCGCAGGGGAAGTATGGCTACACCTTC	CSVAQGKYGYTF
TRBV29-1	-	TRBJ1-2	many	TGCAGCGTGGACCGGGATACTCCTTTAAACTATGGCTACACCTTC	CSVDRDTPLNYGYTF
TRBV20-1	-	TRBJ1-5	many	TGCAGTGCTAGAGATACAGGGTTTACGTGGCAGCCCCAGCATTTT	CSARDTGFTWQPQHF
TRBV28	-	TRBJ2-7	many	TGTGCCAGCAGTTTACGGGTCGAGCAGTACTTC	CASSLRVEQYF
TRBV2	TRBD2	TRBJ2-1	few	TGTGCCAGCAGTTTGGGGCCGGCGGGAGTCCCCCCGGGGTCCAATGAGCAGTTCTTC	CASSLGPAGVPPGSNEQFF
TRBV18	-	TRBJ2-3	many	TGTGCCAGCTCACCGGCACCAGACACAGATACGCAGTATTTT	CASSPAPDTDTQYF
TRBV11-2	-	TRBJ2-2	-	TGTGCCAGCACGAGGGAATCGAGTTACACCGGGGAGCTGTTTTTT	CASTRESSYTGELFF
TRBV28	TRBD2	TRBJ2-2	many	TGTGCCACTGCGGGAGGGCCCGGGGAGCTGTTTTTT	CATAGGPGELFF
TRBV6-5	-	TRBJ1-3	-	TGTGCCAGCAGTTACAACCTGCGAGACAGGTTCTCTGGAAACACCATATATTTT	CASSYNLRDRFSGNTIYF
TRBV28	-	TRBJ1-3	few	TGTGCCAGCAGCCAGGGACAATTTGGAAACACCATATATTTT	CASSQGQFGNTIYF
TRBV7-2	-	TRBJ2-7	many	TGTGCCAGCAGCTTAGGGCCTCCCGGAAACTACGAGCAGTACTTC	CASSLGPPGNYEQYF
TRBV5-1	TRBD1	TRBJ1-5	-	TGCGCCAGCAGCCAGGGGACAGGGCGATACCGAAATCAGCCCCAGCATTTT	CASSQGTGRYRNQPQHF
TRBV19	TRBD2	TRBJ2-1	-	TGTGCCAGTGACACTAGCGGAGGGGACAATGAGCAGTTCTTC	CASDTSGGDNEQFF
TRBV29-1	-	TRBJ2-7	few	TGCAGCGTTTATACCGGGACTGCCCACGAGCAGTACTTC	CSVYTGTAHEQYF
TRBV28	-	TRBJ2-6	-	TGTGCCAGCAGTTCTCTATTACTCTCTGGGGCCAACGTCCTGACTTTC	CASSSLLLSGANVLTF
TRBV4-1	-	TRBJ1-4	few	TGCGCCAGCAGCCGATCCGGGGGCCGCGAAAAACTGTTTTTT	CASSRSGGREKLFF
TRBV28	-	TRBJ2-6	-	TGTGCCAGCAGTTGGGCGGGTTCTGGGGCCAACGTCCTGATTTTC	CASSWAGSGANVLIF
TRBV18	-	TRBJ1-4	many	TGTGCCAGCCGGGACGGTTTTAATGAAAAACTGTTTTTT	CASRDGFNEKLFF
TRBV2	-	TRBJ2-7	many	TGTGCCAGCATCCGGGGATGGACCTACGAGCAGTACTTC	CASIRGWTYEQYF